Shown below are 32 T cell receptor beta chains from a single sample sequenced in a study of cytomegalovirus exposure and HLA in healthy donors. Clones were read by immunoSEQ multiplex PCR, and TCRdb kept only the in-frame ones, dropping some. The sample contains roughly 75,000 clones, about 94% of which appear only once. Sequenced sample: PBMCs. The receptors here all came from a young man in good health and CMV-seropositive.

The rearrangement uses TRBV27 and TRBJ2-5; 7 positions agree with TRBD1. CDR1 is MNHEY, CDR2 SMNVEV, per germline (reference sequence). The CDR3 length is 13 residues. V dropped 6 bases and J dropped 5; count of bases not matched to a gene: 6. CDR3 DNA: TGTGCCAGCAGCAAAGGGACAGTCGAGACCCAGTACTTC. Protein sequence: CASSKGTVETQYF.

V is TRBV6-1 and J is TRBJ1-3; D possibly corresponds to TRBD1 (6 bases). The CDR3 is made up of 16 amino acids. With 2 bases removed from V and 1 base from J, the gap between germline ends came to 12 bases. Germline assignment: CDR1 MNHNS and CDR2 SASEGT. The CDR3 loop is CASSELGASSGNTIYF. The CDR3 nucleotides read TGTGCCAGCAGTGAATTGGGGGCCAGTTCTGGAAACACCATATATTTT.

This rearrangement joins TRBV5-1 to TRBJ2-7; 9 bases are a match to TRBD2. The germline CDR1 and CDR2 sequences are SGHRS and YFSETQ. V was pared by 8 bases and J by 3 bases, with 6 bases of the junction left unmatched. The CDR3 is made up of 13 amino acids. The CDR3 DNA follows: TGCGCCAGTAGACTAGCGGACGACTACGAGCAGTACTTC. Translating gives CASRLADDYEQYF.

This clone was counted between two and nine times. This chain links TRBV7-3 with TRBJ2-5, with a possible D match to TRBD1 (5 bases). Trimming removed 5 bases from V and 7 bases from J, with 14 bases in between. Germline assignment: CDR1 SGHTA and CDR2 FQGTGA. CDR3 size: 13 residues. The CDR3 bases are TGTGCCAGCAGCACAGGCCAGGGCCTGACCCAGTACTTC. Translated, it gives CASSTGQGLTQYF.

The rearrangement uses TRBV5-1 and TRBJ1-5; D may be TRBD1 (5 bases). Germline CDR1 SGHRS, CDR2 YFSETQ. This CDR3 contains 14 residues. Trimming cost V 2 bases and J 2 bases, with 8 bases left between them. CDR3 coding DNA: TGCGCCAGCAGCTTAGGGGTACGCAATCAGCCCCAGCATTTT. This gives the protein CASSLGVRNQPQHF.

This clone was seen only once. This chain connects TRBV19 to TRBJ2-7; TRBD2 is a possible D gene (6 bases). V was clipped by 3 bases and J by 3 bases, with 12 bases between them. The CDR3 consists of 14 residues. Germline assignment: CDR1 LNHDA and CDR2 SQIVND (reference sequence). As DNA, the CDR3 is TGTGCCAGTAGTATCGACGGGAGACTCTACGAGCAGTACTTC. Its translation is CASSIDGRLYEQYF. Drawing the rest from reference TRBV19 and TRBJ2-7, the complete variable domain is DGGITQSPKYLFRKEGQNVTLSCEQNLNHDAMYWYRQDPGQGLRLIYYSQIVNDFQKGDIAEGYSVSREKKESFPLTVTSAQKNPTAFYLCASSIDGRLYEQYFGPGTRLTVT.

The chain links TRBV5-4 to TRBJ2-7; 8 bases map to TRBD2. There are 15 residues in the CDR3. With V trimmed by 5 bases and J by 4 bases, 11 bases remained unmatched. Germline lookup yields CDR1 SGHNT and CDR2 YYREEE (reference sequence). CDR3 DNA: TGTGCCAGCAGTTCCGGCCCGGGGGGGCCTTACGAGCAGTACTTC. Protein: CASSSGPGGPYEQYF.

DNA of the CDR3: TGTGCCAGCAGCTTGGGACAGGGGGGCTCACCCCTCCACTTT. Translation gives CASSLGQGGSPLHF. The rearrangement links TRBV5-4 to TRBJ1-6; 9 bases map to TRBD1. Germline assignment: CDR1 SGHNT and CDR2 YYREEE (reference sequence). The CDR3 totals 14 residues. V gave up 0 bases and J gave up 10 bases; unmatched junction bases: 2.

This chain uses TRBV6-1 with TRBJ2-7; tentative D call: TRBD1 (6 bases). V lost 4 bases to trimming and J lost 3 bases, with 13 bases between them. From germline, CDR1 is MNHNS and CDR2 SASEGT. CDR3 length: 14 residues. The CDR3 is CASSVRTVDYEQYF. CDR3 nucleotide sequence: TGTGCCAGCAGTGTTCGGACAGTAGACTACGAGCAGTACTTC.

V is TRBV5-1 and J is TRBJ2-7, with TRBD1 identical over 10 bases. Trimming removed 4 bases from V and 4 bases from J; junction bases left unmatched: 5. The CDR3 has 14 residues. Germline CDR1 SGHRS, CDR2 YFSETQ. In DNA, the CDR3 is TGCGCCAGCAGCCGCCCGGGACAGGGGTACGAGCAGTACTTC. This translates into CASSRPGQGYEQYF.

The chain joins TRBV9 to TRBJ2-2; no firm D call. The length of the CDR3 is 15 residues. Germline assignment: CDR1 SGDLS and CDR2 YYNGEE. The V end was cut by 0 bases, the J end by 5 bases, with 11 bases between. CDR3 bases: TGTGCCAGCAGCGTAGGAGGTTTCGGAACCGGGGAGCTGTTTTTT. It codes for CASSVGGFGTGELFF.

Of note for this clone: Other DNA sequences in this specimen translate into the identical CDR3. V usage is TRBV4-1 and J usage is TRBJ1-5, with D possibly TRBD1 on 5 matching bases. CDR3 length: 14 amino acids. Germline V gene lookup returns CDR1 MGHRA and CDR2 YSYEKL. V was trimmed by 3 bases and J by 2 bases, leaving 8 bases between them. DNA of the CDR3: TGCGCCAGCAGCCAGGGGCAGGGCAATCAGCCCCAGCATTTT. It encodes CASSQGQGNQPQHF.

CDR3 sequence: CASSLGQGSYQPQHF. For the CDR3, the DNA is TGTGCCAGCTCACTAGGACAGGGGTCCTACCAGCCCCAGCATTTT. The chain combines TRBV18 with TRBJ1-5; 9 bases are a match to TRBD1. CDR3 length: 15 residues. V gave up 4 bases and J gave up 7 bases; unmatched junction bases: 8. Germline CDR1 is KGHSH and CDR2 is LQKENI. The full variable domain, in which reference TRBV18 and TRBJ1-5 provide the parts outside the CDR3, is NAGVMQNPRHLVRRRGQEARLRCSPMKGHSHVYWYRQLPEEGLKFMVYLQKENIIDESGMPKERFSAEFPKEGPSILRIQQVVRGDSAAYFCASSLGQGSYQPQHFGDGTRLSIL.

The rearrangement uses TRBV5-1 and TRBJ2-7; 7 bases agree with TRBD1. The CDR3 runs 14 residues. Germline V gene lookup returns CDR1 SGHRS and CDR2 YFSETQ. The junction had 8 bases not matched to a gene; V was cut back by 3 bases and J by 5 bases. CDR3 residues: CASSSDNRGHEQYF. DNA of the CDR3: TGCGCCAGCAGCTCGGACAACAGGGGACACGAGCAGTACTTC. The full variable domain, with the rest looked up from reference TRBV5-1 and TRBJ2-7, is KAGVTQTPRYLIKTRGQQVTLSCSPISGHRSVSWYQQTPGQGLQFLFEYFSETQRNKGNFPGRFSGRQFSNSRSEMNVSTLELGDSALYLCASSSDNRGHEQYFGPGTRLTVT.

The chain combines TRBV7-2 with TRBJ2-5, with 8 bases fitting TRBD1. The V gene end was trimmed by 10 bases and the J gene end by 4 bases; junction bases not matched to a gene: 5. The CDR3 has 12 residues. Germline V gives CDR1 SGHTA, CDR2 FQGNSA. The CDR3 sequence: CATTQGGETQYF. CDR3 in DNA: TGTGCCACTACACAGGGGGGAGAGACCCAGTACTTC.

The chain joins TRBV2 to TRBJ1-1; D is undetermined. The CDR3 spans 14 residues. Between the trimmed V and J ends, which lost 4 bases and 3 bases, there was a span of 12 bases. Germline-derived CDR1 and CDR2 are SNHLY and FYNNEI. In nucleotides, the CDR3 is TGTGCCAGCAGTGGCGGGGAGTGGGACACTGAAGCTTTCTTT. Its protein is CASSGGEWDTEAFF. Looking up the rest from reference TRBV2 and TRBJ1-1 gives the full variable domain: EPEVTQTPSHQVTQMGQEVILRCVPISNHLYFYWYRQILGQKVEFLVSFYNNEISEKSEIFDDQFSVERPDGSNFTLKIRSTKLEDSAMYFCASSGGEWDTEAFFGQGTRLTVV.

In its sample, this clone was seen a few times. This chain links TRBV7-9 with TRBJ2-3, with TRBD2 as a possible D gene (5 bases). The V end lost 3 bases, the J end lost 4 bases, and 8 bases lay between the germline ends. The V gene's germline CDR1 is SEHNR and CDR2 FQNEAQ (reference sequence). The CDR3 is 13 residues long. The chain's CDR3 is CASSLEDPDTQYF. CDR3 sequence (DNA): TGTGCCAGCAGCTTGGAGGACCCAGATACGCAGTATTTT.

The V and J genes are TRBV10-3 and TRBJ1-1; 7 bases are shared with TRBD1. Germline CDR1 ENHRY, CDR2 SYGVKD. Unmatched junction bases numbered 14, after V lost 6 bases and J lost 10 bases. The CDR3 totals 14 residues. The CDR3 region is CAIRDPETGFGAFF. In nucleotides, the CDR3 is TGTGCCATCAGGGACCCGGAGACAGGGTTTGGAGCTTTCTTT.

This chain connects TRBV27 to TRBJ2-1; a weak D match, TRBD2 (5 bases). The V and J ends lost 6 bases and 4 bases respectively, with 19 bases between them. The CDR3 consists of 16 residues. CDR1 and CDR2 from the germline V gene are MNHEY and SMNVEV (reference sequence). The CDR3 spells CASRRSGGPFYNEQFF. The CDR3 DNA reads as TGTGCCAGCAGAAGGAGCGGCGGGCCTTTTTACAATGAGCAGTTCTTC.

The V call is TRBV30, the J call TRBJ1-6; TRBD1 aligns across 9 bases. Germline V gene sequence: CDR1 GTSNPN, CDR2 SVGIG (reference sequence). The CDR3 runs 14 residues. V shed 8 bases and J 6 bases; nucleotides not matched to a gene: 8. CDR3 amino acids: CAVQQGALNSPLHF. DNA for the CDR3: TGTGCCGTACAACAGGGGGCCCTTAATTCACCCCTCCACTTT.

The V gene is TRBV9, the J gene TRBJ1-1, with 8 bases that match TRBD1. CDR1 and CDR2 from the germline V gene are SGDLS and YYNGEE. Trimming at V came to 0 bases and at J to 5 bases, leaving 6 bases not matched to a gene. This CDR3 is built from 15 residues. In nucleotides, the CDR3 is TGTGCCAGCAGCGTAGCCGGACAGGGAGGTACTGAAGCTTTCTTT. Protein sequence: CASSVAGQGGTEAFF.

V gene TRBV6-1 combines with J gene TRBJ1-2; D call uncertain. Germline values: CDR1 MNHNS, CDR2 SASEGT. This CDR3 has 14 amino acids. Deletions cut 4 bases from V and 4 bases from J, with 13 bases between. In DNA, the CDR3 is TGTGCCAGCAGTGGCCAGCGATTTTCCTATGGCTACACCTTC. It specifies CASSGQRFSYGYTF.

The chain couples TRBV13 to TRBJ1-1, with 7 bases identical to TRBD1. This CDR3 has 13 amino acids. Germline assignment: CDR1 PRHDT and CDR2 FYEKMQ (reference sequence). The V gene end was trimmed by 2 bases and the J gene end by 6 bases; junction bases not matched to a gene: 3. The CDR3 is CASSLRGRAEAFF. The CDR3 nucleotides are TGTGCCAGCAGCTTAAGGGGGCGGGCTGAAGCTTTCTTT. Drawing the rest from reference TRBV13 and TRBJ1-1, the complete variable domain is AAGVIQSPRHLIKEKRETATLKCYPIPRHDTVYWYQQGPGQDPQFLISFYEKMQSDKGSIPDRFSAQQFSDYHSELNMSSLELGDSALYFCASSLRGRAEAFFGQGTRLTVV.

This clone showed up just a few times. This sequence joins TRBV7-9 and TRBJ2-1, with 12 bases that match TRBD2. Germline V gene lookup returns CDR1 SEHNR and CDR2 FQNEAQ (reference sequence). V dropped 5 bases and J dropped 7; count of bases not matched to a gene: 12. The CDR3 covers 17 residues. CDR3 in amino acids: CASSPIRSSGGANEQFF. The CDR3 nucleotides are TGTGCCAGCAGCCCCATACGTTCTAGCGGGGGGGCGAATGAGCAGTTCTTC.

As DNA, the CDR3 is TGTGCCAGCAGCTTAACCCTCCGGGACACACAAGAGACCCAGTACTTC. Translating it yields CASSLTLRDTQETQYF. The J gene is TRBJ2-5, the V gene TRBV9; D is perhaps TRBD1 (6 bases). The germline V gene encodes CDR1 SGDLS and CDR2 YYNGEE. The CDR3 sequence is 16 residues long. V was pared by 4 bases and J by 2 bases, with 18 bases between.

The J gene is TRBJ2-5, the V gene TRBV27; no firm D call. Germline assignment: CDR1 MNHEY and CDR2 SMNVEV (reference sequence). The CDR3 loop spans 13 amino acids. V was clipped by 2 bases and J by 3 bases, with 7 bases between them. CDR3 residues: CASSLREKETQYF. CDR3 sequence (DNA): TGTGCCAGCAGTTTAAGAGAAAAAGAGACCCAGTACTTC.

The gene calls are TRBV4-1 and TRBJ1-2, with 9 nucleotides matching TRBD1. The trim removed 3 bases at V and 3 bases at J, leaving 5 bases unmatched. Germline CDR1 MGHRA, CDR2 YSYEKL. The length of the CDR3 is 15 residues. CDR3 protein: CASSHFWTGDYGYTF. In DNA, the CDR3 is TGCGCCAGCAGCCACTTTTGGACAGGGGACTATGGCTACACCTTC.

Written as DNA, the CDR3 is TGTGCCATCAGTGCGCCGGGACAGGGTCACTACGAGCAGTACTTC. It translates to CAISAPGQGHYEQYF. The chain joins TRBV10-3 to TRBJ2-7; TRBD1 matches 9 bases. This CDR3 spans 15 amino acids. Germline values: CDR1 ENHRY, CDR2 SYGVKD. V shed 4 bases and J 3 bases; nucleotides not matched to a gene: 7.

The V gene is TRBV6-5, the J gene TRBJ2-1; 9 nucleotides match TRBD2. CDR1 MNHEY and CDR2 SVGAGI come from the germline V gene. The CDR3 runs 14 residues. V shed 4 bases, J shed 7 bases, and the junction held 5 bases outside the gene matches. CDR3 bases: TGTGCCAGCAGTTGGGCGGGGGGGCCTAATGAGCAGTTCTTC. This translates into CASSWAGGPNEQFF.

J is TRBJ2-1 and V is TRBV7-9, with 7 bases fitting TRBD2. The CDR3 runs 14 residues. Germline loops: CDR1 SEHNR, CDR2 FQNEAQ (reference sequence). After removal of 2 bases from V and 7 bases from J, the junction contained 5 bases not matched to a gene. CDR3: CASSLTAGENEQFF. The CDR3 nucleotides are TGTGCCAGCAGCTTAACCGCGGGGGAAAATGAGCAGTTCTTC.

This chain connects TRBV19 to TRBJ2-3; 8 nucleotides agree with TRBD2. With 3 bases clipped from V and 1 base from J, the junction kept 6 bases outside the gene matches. CDR1 and CDR2 from the germline V gene are LNHDA and SQIVND (reference sequence). The length of the CDR3 is 16 residues. CDR3 sequence reads: CASSMERERGTDTQYF. Here the CDR3 DNA reads TGTGCCAGTAGTATGGAGCGGGAGAGGGGCACAGATACGCAGTATTTT. Full variable domain (outside the CDR3, taken from reference TRBV19 and TRBJ2-3): DGGITQSPKYLFRKEGQNVTLSCEQNLNHDAMYWYRQDPGQGLRLIYYSQIVNDFQKGDIAEGYSVSREKKESFPLTVTSAQKNPTAFYLCASSMERERGTDTQYFGPGTRLTVL.

V is TRBV23-1 and J is TRBJ1-1; D not certain. TRBV23-1 is recorded as an ORF, its role being uncertain. CDR3 length equals 14 residues. V shed 0 bases and J shed 0 bases, with 5 bases lying between them. CDR3 loop: CASSQSSLNTEAFF. CDR3 bases: TGCGCCAGCAGTCAATCATCGTTGAACACTGAAGCTTTCTTT.